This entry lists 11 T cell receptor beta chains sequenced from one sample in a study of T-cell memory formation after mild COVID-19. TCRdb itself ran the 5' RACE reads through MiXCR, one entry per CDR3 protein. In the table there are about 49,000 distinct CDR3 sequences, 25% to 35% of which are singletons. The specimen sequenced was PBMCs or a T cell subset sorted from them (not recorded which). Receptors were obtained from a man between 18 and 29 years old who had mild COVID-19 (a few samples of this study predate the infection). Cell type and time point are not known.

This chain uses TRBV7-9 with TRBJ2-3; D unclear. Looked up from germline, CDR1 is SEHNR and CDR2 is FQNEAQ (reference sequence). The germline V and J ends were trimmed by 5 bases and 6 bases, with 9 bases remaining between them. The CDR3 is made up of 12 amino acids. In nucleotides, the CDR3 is TGTGCCAGCAGCCCCCGCGTTGATACGCAGTATTTT. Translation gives CASSPRVDTQYF.

CDR3 amino acids: CATSRESRTDTQYF. CDR3 DNA sequence: TGTGCCACCAGCAGAGAGTCAAGGACAGATACGCAGTATTTT. The chain links TRBV15 to TRBJ2-3; D is ambiguous. Germline V gene sequence: CDR1 LNHNV, CDR2 YYDKDF (reference sequence). This CDR3 region has 14 residues. Trimming left V 0 bases short and J 3 bases short, with 7 bases between. The full variable domain, in which reference TRBV15 and TRBJ2-3 provide the parts outside the CDR3, is DAMVIQNPRYQVTQFGKPVTLSCSQTLNHNVMYWYQQKSSQAPKLLFHYYDKDFNNEADTPDNFQSRRPNTSFCFLDIRSPGLGDTAMYLCATSRESRTDTQYFGPGTRLTVL.

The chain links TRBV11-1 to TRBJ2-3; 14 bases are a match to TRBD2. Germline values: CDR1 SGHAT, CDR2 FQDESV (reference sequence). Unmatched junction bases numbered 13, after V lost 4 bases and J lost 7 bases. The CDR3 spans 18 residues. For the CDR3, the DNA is TGTGCCAGCAGCTCCTGGACTAGCGGGGGGATACCACAACATACGCAGTATTTT. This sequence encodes CASSSWTSGGIPQHTQYF.

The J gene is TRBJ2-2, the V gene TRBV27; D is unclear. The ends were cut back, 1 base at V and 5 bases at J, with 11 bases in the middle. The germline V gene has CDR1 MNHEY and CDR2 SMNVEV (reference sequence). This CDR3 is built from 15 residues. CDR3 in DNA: TGTGCCAGCAGTTTATTGCAGGCGGTGACCGGGGAGCTGTTTTTT. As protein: CASSLLQAVTGELFF.

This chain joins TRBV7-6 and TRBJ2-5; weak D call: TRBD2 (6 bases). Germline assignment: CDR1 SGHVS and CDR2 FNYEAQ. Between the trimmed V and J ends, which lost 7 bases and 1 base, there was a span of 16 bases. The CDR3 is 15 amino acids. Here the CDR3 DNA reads TGTGCCAGCATCTATGGGCGGGAAGGCCAAGAGACCCAGTACTTC. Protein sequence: CASIYGREGQETQYF.

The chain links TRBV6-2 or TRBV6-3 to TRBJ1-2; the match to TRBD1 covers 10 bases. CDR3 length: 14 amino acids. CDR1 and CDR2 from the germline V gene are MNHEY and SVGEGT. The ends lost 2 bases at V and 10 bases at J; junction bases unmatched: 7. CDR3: CASSYERGTGDYTF. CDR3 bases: TGTGCCAGCAGTTACGAACGAGGGACAGGGGACTACACCTTC.

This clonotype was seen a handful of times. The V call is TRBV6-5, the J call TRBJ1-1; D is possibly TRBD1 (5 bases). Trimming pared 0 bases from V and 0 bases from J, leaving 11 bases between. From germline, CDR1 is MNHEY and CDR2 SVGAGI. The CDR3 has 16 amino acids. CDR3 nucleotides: TGTGCCAGCAGTTACTCGGCAGGGTGGATGAACACTGAAGCTTTCTTT. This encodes CASSYSAGWMNTEAFF.

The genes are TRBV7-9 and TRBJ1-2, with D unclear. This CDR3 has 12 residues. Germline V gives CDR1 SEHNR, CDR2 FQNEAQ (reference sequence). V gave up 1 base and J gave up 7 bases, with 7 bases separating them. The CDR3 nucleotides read TGTGCCAGCAGCTTAGGTGTAGGTGGCTACACCTTC. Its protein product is CASSLGVGGYTF.

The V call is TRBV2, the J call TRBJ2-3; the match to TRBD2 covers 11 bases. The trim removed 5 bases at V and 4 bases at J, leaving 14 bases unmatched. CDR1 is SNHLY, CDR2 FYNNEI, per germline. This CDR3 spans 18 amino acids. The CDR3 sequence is CASSTPTSGAKHPDTQYF. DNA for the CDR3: TGTGCCAGCAGTACCCCGACTAGCGGGGCGAAACATCCAGATACGCAGTATTTT.

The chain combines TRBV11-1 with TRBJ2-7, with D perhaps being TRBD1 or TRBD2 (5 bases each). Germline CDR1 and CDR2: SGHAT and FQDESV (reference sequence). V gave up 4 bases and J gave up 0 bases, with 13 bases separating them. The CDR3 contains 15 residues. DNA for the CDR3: TGTGCCAGCAGCTGGGCTACGGGGACCTCCTACGAGCAGTACTTC. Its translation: CASSWATGTSYEQYF.

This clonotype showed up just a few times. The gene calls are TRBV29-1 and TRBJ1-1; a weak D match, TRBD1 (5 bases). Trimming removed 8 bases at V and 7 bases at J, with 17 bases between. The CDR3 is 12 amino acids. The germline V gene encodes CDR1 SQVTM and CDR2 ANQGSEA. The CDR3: CSSQRGTGEAFF. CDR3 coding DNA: TGCAGCTCCCAGAGAGGGACGGGTGAAGCTTTCTTT.